Listed here are 10 T cell receptor beta chains from one sample, sequenced in a study of T-cell reconstitution after alpha-beta-depleted transplantation in children. Preparation of the TCRbeta library involved a method that used unique molecular identifiers. TCRdb used MiXCR to reprocess the PCR reads, holding one entry per CDR3 protein. Among some 840,000 distinct CDR3 sequences listed, roughly 16% were seen once. The sequences come from PBMCs, mostly from graft donor cells, collected 360 days after TCRalphabeta/CD19-depleted stem cell transplant. The source of these receptors is a male patient between 5 and 17 years old who had a stem cell transplant for acute lymphoblastic leukemia, so the T cells may come from the graft donor.

The chain couples TRBV18 to TRBJ2-5; 8 positions agree with TRBD1. J lost 4 bases, V lost 3 bases, and 7 bases had no gene match. The CDR3 is made up of 15 amino acids. Germline CDR1 reads KGHSH; CDR2 reads LQKENI. CDR3 DNA: TGTGCCAGCTCACCCCCGACAGGGGCAAGAGAGACCCAGTACTTC. This translates into CASSPPTGARETQYF.

A remark on this clonotype: A much larger clone differs by one base, so this may be a read error. The CDR3 carries no conserved terminal phenylalanine or tryptophan, so it likely arises from a read error. The chain employs TRBV20-1 and TRBJ2-3, with D hard to call. The V end lost 0 bases, the J end lost 2 bases, and 9 bases lay between the germline ends. Germline CDR1 DFQATT, CDR2 SNEGSKA (reference sequence). There are 14 residues in the CDR3. The CDR3 sequence: CSAREARITDTQYL. The CDR3 nucleotides read TGCAGTGCTAGAGAGGCCAGAATCACAGATACGCAGTATTTA.

The CDR3 DNA is TGTAGGGAGCCTGCCTTCCAAGAGACCCAGTACTTC. Protein product: CREPAFQETQYF. This rearrangement joins TRBV19 to TRBJ2-5; a possible D gene is TRBD2 (5 bases). Germline CDR1 is LNHDA and CDR2 is SQIVND (reference sequence). This CDR3 is 12 amino acids long.

The chain carries TRBV5-5 and TRBJ2-7; 8 bases fit TRBD1. The CDR3 is 17 amino acids. CDR1 SGHKS and CDR2 YYEKEE come from the germline V gene (reference sequence). Trimming cost V 4 bases and J 1 base; bases outside gene matches: 13. CDR3 sequence: CASSVTPLGQGSYEQYF. CDR3 sequence (DNA): TGTGCCAGCAGCGTAACCCCCCTCGGACAGGGTTCCTACGAGCAGTACTTC.

This chain connects TRBV7-9 to TRBJ2-1, with TRBD1 matching 8 bases. CDR1 and CDR2 from the germline V gene are SEHNR and FQNEAQ (reference sequence). V gave up 6 bases and J gave up 9 bases; unmatched junction bases: 7. The CDR3 runs to 13 residues. CDR3 sequence (DNA): TGTGCCAGCAGGATTACAGGGGGGCTTGAGCAGTTCTTC. Translation: CASRITGGLEQFF.

A few counts support this clonotype. The chain employs TRBV7-2 and TRBJ2-7, with a possible D match to TRBD1 (8 bases). Per the germline V gene, CDR1 is SGHTA and CDR2 is FQGNSA. The CDR3 has 16 residues. The ends were cut back, 3 bases at V and 4 bases at J, with 19 bases in the middle. This CDR3 reads CASSFYRGGLSYEQYF. As DNA, the CDR3 is TGTGCCAGCAGCTTTTACAGGGGGGGACTTTCGTACGAGCAGTACTTC.

CDR3 sequence: CSARRDREADTQYF. CDR3 sequence (DNA): TGCAGTGCTAGGAGGGACAGGGAGGCAGATACGCAGTATTTT. V usage is TRBV20-1 and J usage is TRBJ2-3; 9 bases agree with TRBD1. V was clipped by 3 bases and J by 4 bases; unmatched bases: 5. The CDR3 is made up of 14 amino acids. Germline lookup yields CDR1 DFQATT and CDR2 SNEGSKA (reference sequence).

This clonotype was counted only a few times. The chain couples TRBV4-1 to TRBJ2-7; D call uncertain. The CDR3 has 15 residues. Germline CDR1 is MGHRA and CDR2 is YSYEKL. V gave up 4 bases and J gave up 0 bases, with 13 bases separating them. CDR3: CASSPQGSFSYEQYF. The DNA of the CDR3 is TGCGCCAGCAGCCCCCAAGGAAGTTTCTCCTACGAGCAGTACTTC.

The rearrangement uses TRBV2 and TRBJ1-2; unclear D gene. Trimming removed 6 bases from V and 0 bases from J, with 11 bases in between. The CDR3 is made up of 14 amino acids. CDR1 is SNHLY and CDR2 is FYNNEI in the germline V gene. The CDR3 loop reads CASRADSANYGYTF. The CDR3 DNA sequence: TGTGCCAGCAGGGCCGACTCAGCTAACTATGGCTACACCTTC.

The chain is built from TRBV2 and TRBJ2-1; 9 nucleotides line up with TRBD2. V trimming: 7 bases; J trimming: 2 bases; junction bases outside the gene matches: 9. Germline V gene sequence: CDR1 SNHLY, CDR2 FYNNEI. This CDR3 has 16 amino acids. The CDR3 loop reads CASMGYIAGAYNEQFF. In nucleotides, the CDR3 is TGTGCCAGCATGGGGTATATAGCGGGGGCCTACAATGAGCAGTTCTTC.